This T cell receptor (beta chain) came from a study of blood T cell repertoires in COVID-19. Study as a whole: Samples of COVID-19 (acute and convalescent) were obtained from the United States, Italy and Spain. In each case, the material was cDNA or gDNA derived from T cells, B-cell-depleted T cells, or PBMCs.

The germline CDR1 and CDR2 sequences are SGHRS and YFSETQ. The CDR3 contains 13 residues. V lost 4 bases to trimming and J lost 2 bases, with 9 bases between them. In the authors' methods: Using reference gene primer amplification, nucleated cell counts were estimated. TCRdb keeps only in-frame clones here, not all; method: immunoSEQ multiplex PCR. V, J and clone size are taken as reported in that table, and D and trimming were inferred from the DNA itself. This table holds about 210,000 clones, 81% found once. The sequenced material came from PBMCs or T cells enriched from blood (not recorded which). The V gene is TRBV5-1, the J gene TRBJ1-2; possibly TRBD1 for D (5 bases). The TCR originated in a woman aged 45-65 years with acute COVID-19. CDR3 bases: TGCGCCAGCAGCGTTGACAGCAACTATGGCTACACCTTC. This gives the protein CASSVDSNYGYTF.